This is a list of T cell receptor beta chains from one sample in a study of regulatory T cells in long-lasting Graves disease. Via MiXCR, TCRdb re-called the multiplex PCR reads, giving one row per CDR3 protein. The sample yields more than 350,000 distinct CDR3 sequences, around 20% seen once. This specimen was peripheral blood mononuclear cells (PBMCs), taken when the disease was refractory, from a patient treated with antithyroid drugs. These receptors all stem from a female donor with Graves disease. Each CDR3 is given with its conserved first and last residue. A D gene is named only where the DNA matches it firmly. Only part of the rows carry a size: once, few, many, or a class if the clone is expanded.

>TRBV28|14|TRBD1|many|TRBJ2-7
TGTGCCAGCAGTCGACAGGGCGGGCGTGCCGAGCAGTACTTC
CASSRQGGRAEQYF
>TRBV6-2/TRBV6-3|18|TRBD1|NA|TRBJ2-2
TGTGCCAGCAGTTCCCCCCCGGGCGGAACAGGGGGCACCGGGGAGCTGTTTTTT
CASSSPPGGTGGTGELFF
>TRBV20-1|12|NA|NA|TRBJ2-7
TGCAGTGCTAGAGATCTGAGTTACGAGCAGTACTTC
CSARDLSYEQYF
>TRBV28|15|NA|many|TRBJ2-2
TGTGCCAGCAGTTACACGACGGCGAACACCGGGGAGCTGTTTTTT
CASSYTTANTGELFF
>TRBV6-5|17|TRBD1|NA|TRBJ2-3
TGTGCCAGCAGTTACGCGAAGGGGGCGATCCGCACAGATACGCAGTATTTT
CASSYAKGAIRTDTQYF
>TRBV6-1|16|TRBD1|NA|TRBJ2-2
TGTGCCAGCAGTCCCCGGGACAGGGAGGGTCGCGGGGAGCTGTTTTTT
CASSPRDREGRGELFF
>TRBV5-1|13|NA|NA|TRBJ2-7
TGCGCCAGCAACGAACAGGGTAATTACGAGCAGTACTTC
CASNEQGNYEQYF
>TRBV7-9|13|TRBD1|NA|TRBJ1-4
TGTGCCAGCGGAGGACAGGGAGGGGAAAAACTGTTTTTT
CASGGQGGEKLFF
>TRBV5-6|14|NA|few|TRBJ2-7
TGTGCCAGCACCACGGGACAGCCGGGAGCCGAGCAGTACTTC
CASTTGQPGAEQYF
>TRBV30|12|NA|NA|TRBJ1-5
TGTGCCTGGAGTGTCTTGGAGGGACCCCAGCATTTT
CAWSVLEGPQHF
>TRBV24-1|15|TRBD2|few|TRBJ2-1
TGTGCCACCAGTCCTAGCGGGAGATCTTACAATGAGCAGTTCTTC
CATSPSGRSYNEQFF
>TRBV2|15|TRBD2|many|TRBJ2-5
TGTGCCAGCAGTGGAGCGGGAGGGCACCAAGAGACCCAGTACTTC
CASSGAGGHQETQYF
>TRBV2|16|TRBD1|many|TRBJ1-5
TGTGCCAGCAGTGAAGGGTGGAACAGGGGAAATCAGCCCCAGCATTTT
CASSEGWNRGNQPQHF
>TRBV6-9|16|NA|NA|TRBJ1-6
TGTGCCAGCAGTTACTCATTCGGAGACTATAATTCACCCCTCCACTTT
CASSYSFGDYNSPLHF
>TRBV11-2|20|NA|NA|TRBJ2-6
TGTGCCAGCAGCTTAAAGGCCAGTACAGAGGCAAGCTCTGGGGCCAACGTCCTGACTTTC
CASSLKASTEASSGANVLTF
>TRBV7-9|16|TRBD1|NA|TRBJ2-5
TGTGCCAGCAGCCTGGGACAGGGTAGTTACCGAGAGACCCAGTACTTC
CASSLGQGSYRETQYF
>TRBV14|14|NA|few|TRBJ2-2
TGTGCCAGCAGCCAATCCCATCTCACCGGGGAGCTGTTTTTT
CASSQSHLTGELFF
>TRBV11-2|13|NA|many|TRBJ2-4
TGTGCCAGCAGCCCTATAGCCAAAAACATTCAGTACTTC
CASSPIAKNIQYF
>TRBV28|14|NA|many|TRBJ2-5
TGTGCCAGCAGCTTAGGGGGTACTCAAGAGACCCAGTACTTC
CASSLGGTQETQYF
>TRBV30|14|TRBD1|few|TRBJ1-2
TGTGCCTGGAGTCCCCGGACAGGGATCTATGGCTACACCTTC
CAWSPRTGIYGYTF
>TRBV28|15|NA|NA|TRBJ2-4
TGTGCCAGCAGTTTAAGAAACCCCGGGGGTGGCATTCAGTACTTC
CASSLRNPGGGIQYF
>TRBV29-1|13|NA|NA|TRBJ2-1
TGCAGTTGTGGGACGGGAGTTGGCGATGAGCAGTTCTTC
CSCGTGVGDEQFF
>TRBV12-3/TRBV12-4|13|NA|many|TRBJ2-5
TGTGCCAGCAGGGGACCTGGCAGAGAGACCCAGTACTTC
CASRGPGRETQYF
>TRBV5-1|13|NA|few|TRBJ2-5
TGCGCCAGCAGCATCAGGGAGAGCGAGACCCAGTACTTC
CASSIRESETQYF